One and the same sample provided the 30 T cell receptor beta chains below, sequenced in a study of human T cells and chemical hapten exposure. The time point denotes: patch test 3, about 24 weeks after DPC sensitization. This sample's treatment: therapeutic diphenylcyclopropenone sensitization with weekly scalp DPC. MiXCR, applied by TCRdb to the RACE reads, yields one record per CDR3 protein. The data hold 95,000 to 150,000 distinct CDR3 sequences, with approximately 11% observed a single time. The sample was whole blood, taken in connection with sensitization to the hapten diphenylcyclopropenone (DPC). Receptors were obtained from a woman aged 45-60 years with alopecia areata. Some clones in this sample may be carry-over from other donors' samples.

In its sample, this clonotype was seen many times. The rearrangement joins TRBV7-9 to TRBJ2-7; 7 bases are a match to TRBD2. The CDR3 is 14 amino acids. Germline V gene data show CDR1 as SEHNR and CDR2 as FQNEAQ (reference sequence). Trimming at V came to 4 bases and at J to 0 bases, leaving 3 bases not matched to a gene. CDR3 sequence reads: CASSSSGTSYEQYF. DNA of the CDR3: TGTGCCAGCAGCTCTAGCGGTACCTCCTACGAGCAGTACTTC.

This chain uses TRBV6-2 or TRBV6-3 with TRBJ2-3, with 7 bases matching TRBD1. V dropped 5 bases and J dropped 6; count of bases not matched to a gene: 8. Germline V lookup: CDR1 MNHEY, CDR2 SVGEGT. The CDR3 has 14 amino acids. DNA for the CDR3: TGTGCCAGCAGTCCACGGCAGGGGGTGGATACGCAGTATTTT. It specifies CASSPRQGVDTQYF.

Notes on this clonotype: Just one base apart from a much larger clone, this may be a read error. The chain carries TRBV29-1 and TRBJ2-1; TRBD2 aligns across 7 bases. The V segment lost 7 bases and the J segment 0 bases; nucleotides outside the gene matches: 6. This CDR3 has 14 amino acids. In germline, CDR1 is SQVTM, CDR2 ANQGSEA. The CDR3 DNA sequence: TGCAGCGGCCGGGGAGGGAGCTCCTACAATGAGCAGTTCTTC. It encodes CSGRGGSSYNEQFF.

This chain connects TRBV3-1 to TRBJ1-6; 9 nucleotides match TRBD1. Trimming cost V 4 bases and J 8 bases; bases outside gene matches: 3. Germline V gene sequence: CDR1 LGHDT, CDR2 YNNKEL (reference sequence). This CDR3 comprises 14 residues. The CDR3 loop reads CASSPRQGDSPLHF. The CDR3 DNA reads TGTGCCAGCAGCCCCCGACAGGGGGATTCACCCCTCCACTTT.

Many counts were recorded for this clonotype. The chain carries TRBV20-1 and TRBJ2-7; no firm D call. This CDR3 is built from 12 residues. V was shortened by 4 bases and J by 2 bases, with 9 bases between the two germline ends. Germline V gene lookup returns CDR1 DFQATT and CDR2 SNEGSKA (reference sequence). CDR3 bases: TGCAGTGCTAATCCGGGCACCTACGAGCAGTACTTC. Translated: CSANPGTYEQYF.

This clonotype was counted between two and nine times. The chain carries TRBV12-3 or TRBV12-4 and TRBJ1-1; D gene unclear. The CDR3 extends over 12 amino acids. V dropped 3 bases and J dropped 11 bases, with 13 bases sitting between them. This chain's CDR3 is CASSLGVLSAFF. In nucleotides, the CDR3 is TGTGCCAGCAGTTTGGGCGTCCTAAGCGCTTTCTTT.

V gene TRBV29-1 combines with J gene TRBJ2-3, with TRBD2 matching over 10 bases. Germline-derived CDR1 and CDR2 are SQVTM and ANQGSEA. The CDR3 contains 16 residues. The junction had 10 bases not matched to a gene; V was cut back by 6 bases and J by 1 base. As DNA, the CDR3 is TGCAGCGTAGCGGGAGGGCCGGAGGCTGGCACAGATACGCAGTATTTT. Its protein product is CSVAGGPEAGTDTQYF.

This clonotype has at least ten counts. CDR3 nucleotides: TGTGCCAGCAGCCCGCCTAGCGGGGGGGCCGTAGATACGCAGTATTTT. Amino acid sequence: CASSPPSGGAVDTQYF. V is TRBV12-3 or TRBV12-4 and J is TRBJ2-3; 12 bases align to TRBD2. Trimming at V came to 6 bases and at J to 5 bases, leaving 9 bases not matched to a gene. CDR3 length: 16 amino acids.

In this sample, this clonotype turned up many times. The chain employs TRBV7-9 and TRBJ2-1; perhaps TRBD1 as D (5 bases). Germline lookup yields CDR1 SEHNR and CDR2 FQNEAQ (reference sequence). Trimming shortened V by 1 base and J by 8 bases, and 15 bases separated the two germline ends. The CDR3 consists of 15 residues. The CDR3 bases are TGTGCCAGCAGCTTAGAGGGGCCTGGATGGGATGAGCAGTTCTTC. This sequence encodes CASSLEGPGWDEQFF. Supplemented by reference TRBV7-9 and TRBJ2-1, the full variable domain reads DTGVSQNPRHKITKRGQNVTFRCDPISEHNRLYWYRQTLGQGPEFLTYFQNEAQLEKSRLLSDRFSAERPKGSFSTLEIQRTEQGDSAMYLCASSLEGPGWDEQFFGPGTRLTVL.

This clonotype was seen at least ten times. The chain uses TRBV18 and TRBJ1-1; a weak D match, TRBD1 (6 bases). Trimming stripped 4 bases from V and 3 bases from J, with 18 bases between. Germline values: CDR1 KGHSH, CDR2 LQKENI. The CDR3 totals 16 residues. In DNA, the CDR3 is TGTGCCAGCTCACGTGACCCGCAGGGGATCGACACTGAAGCTTTCTTT. Protein product: CASSRDPQGIDTEAFF.

This clonotype was counted only a few times. The chain is built from TRBV4-1 and TRBJ2-5, with 8 bases identical to TRBD1. Germline CDR1 is MGHRA and CDR2 is YSYEKL. The J segment lost 1 base and the V segment lost 2 bases, leaving 6 bases of the junction unmatched. The CDR3 contains 16 residues. The CDR3 here is CASSQPGQGLQETQYF. The CDR3 nucleotides are TGCGCCAGCAGCCAACCCGGACAGGGACTCCAAGAGACCCAGTACTTC.

This clonotype was counted at least ten times. The genes are TRBV20-1 and TRBJ1-5; TRBD1 is a possible D gene (5 bases). The CDR3 has 15 residues. Germline V lookup: CDR1 DFQATT, CDR2 SNEGSKA (reference sequence). V lost 3 bases to trimming and J lost 5 bases, with 17 bases between them. DNA of the CDR3: TGCAGTGCTAGTCGGCCGGGGCGTGGGGATCAGCCCCAGCATTTT. Translation gives CSASRPGRGDQPQHF.

The rearrangement uses TRBV12-3 or TRBV12-4 and TRBJ2-5, with 9 nucleotides matching TRBD1. The CDR3 is made up of 16 amino acids. J lost 6 bases, V lost 1 base, and 9 bases had no gene match. In DNA form, the CDR3 reads TGTGCCAGCAGTTTAGGTGGGACAGGGTTGGGAAAGACCCAGTACTTC. It translates to CASSLGGTGLGKTQYF.

This clonotype was found many times. Written as DNA, the CDR3 is TGCGCCAGCAGCAGGGCAGTAGTCCGCGAGACCCAGTACTTC. Its protein product is CASSRAVVRETQYF. This sequence joins TRBV5-1 and TRBJ2-5; D is ambiguous. CDR3 size: 14 residues. Trimming pared 4 bases from V and 5 bases from J, leaving 15 bases between. Germline V gene lookup returns CDR1 SGHRS and CDR2 YFSETQ.

The chain recombines TRBV12-3 or TRBV12-4 with TRBJ2-3; D might be TRBD2 (6 bases). The CDR3 runs to 13 residues. V lost 2 bases and J lost 6, with 9 bases in between. CDR3 sequence reads: CASSLWRDDTQYF. CDR3 sequence (DNA): TGTGCCAGCAGTTTATGGAGGGATGATACGCAGTATTTT.

This clonotype was seen only a few times. CDR3 amino acids: CASSLASGGPNNEQFF. CDR3 coding DNA: TGTGCCAGCAGCTTAGCTAGCGGGGGGCCAAACAATGAGCAGTTCTTC. The J gene is TRBJ2-1, the V gene TRBV13, with TRBD2 identical over 11 bases. V trimming: 1 base; J trimming: 5 bases; junction bases outside the gene matches: 4. Per germline, CDR1 PRHDT and CDR2 FYEKMQ (reference sequence). This CDR3 spans 16 amino acids.

In this sample, this clonotype turned up many times. CDR3: CASNPTSGGTNEQFF. The CDR3 DNA is TGTGCCAGCAATCCAACTAGCGGGGGTACCAATGAGCAGTTCTTC. This chain joins TRBV2 and TRBJ2-1, with 11 bases aligning to TRBD2. J gave up 6 bases and V 7 bases, and 8 bases lay outside the gene matches. Germline V CDR1 and CDR2: SNHLY, FYNNEI. This CDR3 has 15 amino acids.

The V gene is TRBV5-1, the J gene TRBJ2-2, with D perhaps matching TRBD1 or TRBD2 (5 bases each). The germline V gene has CDR1 SGHRS and CDR2 YFSETQ. Trimming removed 0 bases from V and 4 bases from J, with 13 bases in between. This CDR3 spans 16 amino acids. The CDR3 bases are TGCGCCAGCAGCTTGGAAGTCATTGGGACCACCGGGGAGCTGTTTTTT. Its translation: CASSLEVIGTTGELFF.

A few counts support this clonotype. The chain combines TRBV4-2 with TRBJ2-4, with D possibly being TRBD1 (5 bases). The CDR3 has 19 amino acids. CDR1 and CDR2 from the germline V gene are LGHNA and YNFKEQ. The V end was cut by 0 bases, the J end by 4 bases, with 22 bases between. For the CDR3, the DNA is TGTGCCAGCAGCCAAGATCACATCAATGCGTGGGGCGCAAAAAACATTCAGTACTTC. Protein sequence: CASSQDHINAWGAKNIQYF.

The V and J genes are TRBV12-3 or TRBV12-4 and TRBJ2-1; a weak D match, TRBD1 (6 bases). The V gene lost 2 bases and the J gene lost 7 bases, with 9 bases spanning the gap. The CDR3 totals 13 residues. In DNA, the CDR3 is TGTGCCAGCAGTTTAAAACAGGGAAATGAGCAGTTCTTC. It encodes CASSLKQGNEQFF.

Details on this clonotype: This may be a read error: a much more frequent sequence differs by one nucleotide. V is TRBV24-1 and J is TRBJ2-7; D is uncertain. Germline CDR1 KGHDR, CDR2 SFDVKD. Between the trimmed V and J ends, which lost 6 bases and 3 bases, there was a span of 29 bases. The CDR3 runs to 19 residues. The CDR3 protein is CATSHSRGYDPCSRYEQYF. The CDR3 region has the DNA TGTGCCACCAGTCATTCAAGAGGTTACGATCCTTGCTCGCGCTACGAGCAGTACTTC.

This chain links TRBV6-4 with TRBJ1-1; unclear D gene. Trimming took 4 bases from V and 4 from J, leaving 10 bases between them. The CDR3 spans 13 residues. Germline CDR1 reads MRHNA; CDR2 reads SNTAGT. Here the CDR3 reads CASSAEGFTEAFF. The CDR3 coding sequence is TGTGCCAGCAGTGCTGAGGGTTTCACTGAAGCTTTCTTT.

In this sample, this clonotype turned up many times. This rearrangement joins TRBV29-1 to TRBJ2-6; D could derive from TRBD1 or TRBD2 (5 bases each). Germline loops: CDR1 SQVTM, CDR2 ANQGSEA. Trimming removed 2 bases from V and 2 bases from J, with 13 bases in between. The CDR3 has 16 amino acids. The CDR3 is CSVERGSTTGANVLTF. DNA for the CDR3: TGCAGCGTTGAACGGGGCTCGACAACTGGGGCCAACGTCCTGACTTTC.

This clonotype was counted between two and nine times. This chain joins TRBV7-9 and TRBJ2-7; 8 bases line up with TRBD2. This CDR3 has 15 residues. J lost 3 bases, V lost 5 bases, and 9 bases had no gene match. Looked up from germline, CDR1 is SEHNR and CDR2 is FQNEAQ (reference sequence). This CDR3 is CASSQTTSANYEQYF. The CDR3 nucleotides read TGTGCCAGCAGCCAGACGACTAGCGCAAACTACGAGCAGTACTTC. Together with reference TRBV7-9 and TRBJ2-7, the CDR3 gives the full variable domain: DTGVSQNPRHKITKRGQNVTFRCDPISEHNRLYWYRQTLGQGPEFLTYFQNEAQLEKSRLLSDRFSAERPKGSFSTLEIQRTEQGDSAMYLCASSQTTSANYEQYFGPGTRLTVT.

This clonotype has at least ten counts. The chain carries TRBV12-3 or TRBV12-4 and TRBJ2-7; D is ambiguous. Between the trimmed V and J ends, which lost 5 bases and 0 bases, there was a span of 14 bases. This CDR3 region has 15 residues. In nucleotides, the CDR3 is TGTGCCAGCAGTCCCCGAGAGGCTTACTCCTACGAGCAGTACTTC. Amino acid sequence: CASSPREAYSYEQYF.

Many counts were recorded for this clonotype. The rearrangement links TRBV3-1 to TRBJ1-2; D ambiguous. V was trimmed by 4 bases and J by 4 bases, leaving 4 bases between them. The germline V gene has CDR1 LGHDT and CDR2 YNNKEL (reference sequence). The CDR3 is 11 amino acids. In nucleotides, the CDR3 is TGTGCCAGCAGCCTGGCCTATGGCTACACCTTC. Translating it yields CASSLAYGYTF.

This clonotype was recorded a few times. The CDR3 coding sequence is TGTGCCAGCAGCTTAAGGCTAGCGGGGGGCACAGATACGCAGTATTTT. Translated, it gives CASSLRLAGGTDTQYF. V and J are TRBV7-9 and TRBJ2-3; the match to TRBD2 covers 10 bases. Germline V gene data show CDR1 as SEHNR and CDR2 as FQNEAQ (reference sequence). The length of the CDR3 is 16 residues. V shed 2 bases, J shed 1 base, and the junction held 3 bases outside the gene matches.

Turning to this clonotype: This may stem from a read error, because a much larger clone lies one nucleotide away. The chain uses TRBV2 and TRBJ1-6, with D hard to call. CDR1 SNHLY and CDR2 FYNNEI come from the germline V gene. The germline V and J ends were trimmed by 6 bases and 7 bases, with 13 bases remaining between them. CDR3 length equals 14 residues. CDR3 bases: TGTGCCAGCAGAGAACAGATTGGAAATTCACCCCTCCACTTT. The encoded protein is CASREQIGNSPLHF. Based on the CDR3 plus reference TRBV2 and TRBJ1-6, the full variable domain is EPEVTQTPSHQVTQMGQEVILRCVPISNHLYFYWYRQILGQKVEFLVSFYNNEISEKSEIFDDQFSVERPDGSNFTLKIRSTKLEDSAMYFCASREQIGNSPLHFGNGTRLTVT.

The V gene is TRBV5-1, the J gene TRBJ2-7, with a tentative D call TRBD2 (6 bases). Germline V gives CDR1 SGHRS, CDR2 YFSETQ. V was cut by 2 bases and J by 1 base, with 10 bases left in between. The CDR3 has 14 residues. CDR3 in amino acids: CASSFGGYSYEQYF. CDR3 bases: TGCGCCAGCAGCTTCGGAGGGTATTCCTACGAGCAGTACTTC.

The rearrangement joins TRBV10-3 to TRBJ2-5; possibly TRBD2 for D (5 bases). The CDR3 extends over 15 amino acids. Germline V gives CDR1 ENHRY, CDR2 SYGVKD. V dropped 4 bases and J dropped 4 bases, with 16 bases sitting between them. The CDR3 region is CAISVSSGVGETQYF. CDR3 sequence (DNA): TGTGCCATCAGTGTTTCCTCCGGGGTAGGAGAGACCCAGTACTTC.